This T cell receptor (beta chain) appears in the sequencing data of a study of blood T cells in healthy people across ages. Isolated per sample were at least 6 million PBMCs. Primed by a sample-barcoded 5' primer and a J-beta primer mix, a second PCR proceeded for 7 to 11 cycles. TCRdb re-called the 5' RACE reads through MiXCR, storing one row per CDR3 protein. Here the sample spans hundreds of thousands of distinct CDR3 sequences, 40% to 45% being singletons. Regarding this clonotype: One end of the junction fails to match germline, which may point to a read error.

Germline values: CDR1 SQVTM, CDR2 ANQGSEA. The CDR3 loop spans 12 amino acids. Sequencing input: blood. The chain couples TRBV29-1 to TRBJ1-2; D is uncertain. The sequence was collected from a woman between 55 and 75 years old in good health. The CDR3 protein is CSVAFGSYRYTF. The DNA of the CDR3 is TGCAGCGTCGCCTTCGGGAGCTATCGCTACACCTTC.